These T cell receptor beta chains were read from a single sample in a study of blood T cell repertoires in COVID-19. Profiled with immunoSEQ multiplex PCR; TCRdb holds only in-frame clones, not every one. The table has approximately 100,000 clones, 88% seen once; the top ten hold under 7.5%. The sequencing input was peripheral blood. The receptors were sampled from a woman aged 60-70 years with acute or convalescent COVID-19. Each CDR3 is given with its conserved first and last residue. The D gene is left open where the match is weak. The listing skips clone size in some rows; elsewhere it reads once, few, many or a size class.

D gene,clone size,V gene,J gene,CDR3 DNA,CDR3 protein
NA,once,TRBV6-5,TRBJ1-1,TGTGCCAGCATAAAGAACACTGAAGCTTTCTTT,CASIKNTEAFF
NA,NA,TRBV3-1/TRBV3-2,TRBJ2-1,TGTGCCAGCAGCCGAGATAGCGGCGTCGAGCAGTTCTTC,CASSRDSGVEQFF
NA,few,TRBV28,TRBJ1-4,TGTGCCAGCAGCTCTGCCGGCGGTACCCCGAATGAAAAACTGTTTTTT,CASSSAGGTPNEKLFF
TRBD2,NA,TRBV2,TRBJ2-1,TGTGCCAGCAGGAGGATAGCGGGAGGGTACAATGAGCAGTTCTTC,CASRRIAGGYNEQFF
TRBD1,NA,TRBV15,TRBJ1-1,TGTGCCACCAGGGTTGGGACAGGGGACACTGAAGCTTTCTTT,CATRVGTGDTEAFF
NA,NA,TRBV28,TRBJ2-3,TGTGCCACACACACAGATACGCAGTATTTT,CATHTDTQYF
TRBD1,NA,TRBV28,TRBJ2-7,TGTGCCAGCACCCAGACAGGGCCGACCTACGAGCAGTACTTC,CASTQTGPTYEQYF
NA,NA,TRBV9,TRBJ2-1,TGTGCCAGCAGCGGGACTCTAAGCTCCTACAATGAGCAGTTCTTC,CASSGTLSSYNEQFF
TRBD1,NA,TRBV7-3,TRBJ2-2,TGTGCCAGCAGCGGACCGGGACAGGGGGCCGCCGGGGAGCTGTTTTTT,CASSGPGQGAAGELFF
TRBD2,NA,TRBV5-1,TRBJ2-5,TGCGCCAGCAGCCCGGGGGGCCAAGAGACCCAGTACTTC,CASSPGGQETQYF
TRBD1,NA,TRBV19,TRBJ1-5,TGTGCCACGGGACAGGGGGGCAATCAGCCCCAGCATTTT,CATGQGGNQPQHF
TRBD1,NA,TRBV6-5,TRBJ1-4,TGTGCCAGCAGGGCTACGGGACAGACTGGAGAAAAACTGTTTTTT,CASRATGQTGEKLFF
NA,NA,TRBV24-1,TRBJ2-2,TGTGCCACCAGTGATCCTACAGGGACGGGAACAAACGGGGAGCTGTTTTTT,CATSDPTGTGTNGELFF
NA,NA,TRBV30,TRBJ1-2,TGTGCCTGGAGTGTAAGCCCGCTAGTCTACACCTTC,CAWSVSPLVYTF
NA,NA,TRBV5-4,TRBJ1-2,TGTGCCAGCAGCTTGGAGCAGGGCCATGGCTACACCTTC,CASSLEQGHGYTF
NA,NA,TRBV28,TRBJ2-3,TGTGCCAGCACCCTAATCCCGGGGGGCACAGATACGCAGTATTTT,CASTLIPGGTDTQYF
TRBD1,NA,TRBV9,TRBJ1-5,TGTGCCAGCAGCCCCGGGACAGGGGTACCCAATCAGCCCCAGCATTTT,CASSPGTGVPNQPQHF
TRBD1,NA,TRBV13,TRBJ2-1,TGTGCCAGCAGCCCTTGGACAGGGGGCGCGGTCGTCAATGAGCAGTTCTTC,CASSPWTGGAVVNEQFF
NA,NA,TRBV5-1,TRBJ2-1,TGCGCCAGCAGCTTGTATCGGCTAAGGGGGAACAATGAGCAGTTCTTC,CASSLYRLRGNNEQFF
NA,NA,TRBV19,TRBJ1-1,TGTGCCAGTAGTCTCACCGGGACACCGAACACTGAAGCTTTCTTT,CASSLTGTPNTEAFF
TRBD1,NA,TRBV9,TRBJ1-2,TGTGCCAGCAGCGACGGGACAGGGGGTGGCTACACCTTC,CASSDGTGGGYTF
TRBD1,NA,TRBV6-6,TRBJ1-2,TGTGCCGCGGGGCAGGGGGTTCGTAGCTACACCTTC,CAAGQGVRSYTF
NA,once,TRBV19,TRBJ2-1,TGTGCCAGTAGTCTCCATTACAGCTCCTACAATGAGCAGTTCTTC,CASSLHYSSYNEQFF
NA,once,TRBV24-1,TRBJ2-2,TGTGCCACAGGGAGACCGAACACCGGGGAGCTGTTTTTT,CATGRPNTGELFF
TRBD2,NA,TRBV5-1,TRBJ2-3,TGCGCCAGCAGCTTGGAGGGACTAGCGGGAACCTACACAGATACGCAGTATTTT,CASSLEGLAGTYTDTQYF
NA,few,TRBV29-1,TRBJ1-1,TGCAGCGCCTGCTACGCGGGGGGCGGCACTGAAGCTTTCTTT,CSACYAGGGTEAFF
TRBD1,NA,TRBV2,TRBJ2-7,TGTGCCAGCACCACGGACAGGCTGCGCGAGCAGTACTTC,CASTTDRLREQYF
TRBD1,NA,TRBV5-1,TRBJ2-5,TGCGCCAGCAGCTTGGACAGGGGAGAGGAGACCCAGTACTTC,CASSLDRGEETQYF
NA,NA,TRBV29-1,TRBJ1-1,TGCAGCGTTGAAGCAGAGAACACTGAAGCTTTCTTT,CSVEAENTEAFF
TRBD1,NA,TRBV3-1/TRBV3-2,TRBJ1-1,TGTGCCAGCAGCCAACCACCAGGGGGCGAAGCTTTCTTT,CASSQPPGGEAFF
NA,once,TRBV15,TRBJ2-1,TGTGCCACCAGCAGCATAGGGGTGGGTGAGCAGTTCTTC,CATSSIGVGEQFF
TRBD1,NA,TRBV30,TRBJ1-5,TGTGCCTGGAGTCCGCGGACAGGGGTTCGTCAGCCCCAGCATTTT,CAWSPRTGVRQPQHF
NA,NA,TRBV5-5,TRBJ1-5,TGTGCCAGCAGCTCGGTGGGAGGGCCTCAGCCCCAGCATTTT,CASSSVGGPQPQHF
TRBD1,NA,TRBV9,TRBJ1-2,TGTGCCAGCAGCGTTCCAGGGGGTGTGGGTGGCTACACCTTC,CASSVPGGVGGYTF
NA,NA,TRBV18,TRBJ1-5,TGTGCCAGCTCACCTCTCAGGACAGCAGATAGCAATCAGCCCCAGCATTTT,CASSPLRTADSNQPQHF
TRBD2,NA,TRBV5-4,TRBJ2-7,TGTGCCAGCAGCTTGAAAGGGGAGGGCTACGAGCAGTACTTC,CASSLKGEGYEQYF
NA,once,TRBV25-1,TRBJ1-4,TGTGCCAGCAGTGAATGGTCGGGTGCAACTAATGAAAAACTGTTTTTT,CASSEWSGATNEKLFF
NA,NA,TRBV19,TRBJ2-2,TGTGCCAGTAACCCTAGCCGAGGCACCGGGGAGCTGTTTTTT,CASNPSRGTGELFF
TRBD2,NA,TRBV7-9,TRBJ2-1,TGTGCCAGCAGTAGCGGGACCTACAATGAGCAGTTCTTC,CASSSGTYNEQFF
NA,NA,TRBV9,TRBJ1-3,TGTGCCAGCAGCGTAGCTCGCGGGCCTGGAAACACCATATATTTT,CASSVARGPGNTIYF
TRBD2,NA,TRBV5-1,TRBJ2-5,TGCGCCAGCAGCGGCGGGACTAGCGGGAGGGCCTCGGGAGAGACCCAGTACTTC,CASSGGTSGRASGETQYF
TRBD1,NA,TRBV11-3,TRBJ1-4,TGTGCCAGCAGCCGAGGGGGCGCGGATGAAAAACTGTTTTTT,CASSRGGADEKLFF
TRBD1,NA,TRBV3-1/TRBV3-2,TRBJ1-4,TGTGCCAGCAGCCCTCAGACTGAGGGGGCTTTTGAAAAACTGTTTTTT,CASSPQTEGAFEKLFF
TRBD2,NA,TRBV12-3/TRBV12-4,TRBJ2-1,TGTGCCAGCACGGGAGGGTATGAGCAGTTCTTC,CASTGGYEQFF
NA,NA,TRBV3-1/TRBV3-2,TRBJ2-4,TGTGCCAGCAGCCAACTCTGGGGTCGGGGAGAAAACATTCAGTACTTC,CASSQLWGRGENIQYF
TRBD1,NA,TRBV5-1,TRBJ1-1,TGCGCCAGCAGCCCCGGGACAGGGGTGGTGGACACTGAAGCTTTCTTT,CASSPGTGVVDTEAFF
TRBD1,once,TRBV19,TRBJ1-2,TGTGCCAGTAGTACGAGGACAGGATCTAACTATGGCTACACCTTC,CASSTRTGSNYGYTF
TRBD1,NA,TRBV27,TRBJ2-1,TGTGCCAGCAGTTTTGGGACAGATACCTACGGAGAGCAGTTCTTC,CASSFGTDTYGEQFF
NA,NA,TRBV30,TRBJ1-1,TGTGCCGGATACAGGAGGAACACTGAAGCTTTCTTT,CAGYRRNTEAFF
NA,NA,TRBV6-5,TRBJ1-1,TGTGCCAGCAAGTTGAGGGCAGGGAACACTGAAGCTTTCTTT,CASKLRAGNTEAFF
TRBD2,NA,TRBV27,TRBJ2-1,TGTGCCAGCAGTCCGGGACTAGCTAACGATGAGCAGTTCTTC,CASSPGLANDEQFF
TRBD2,NA,TRBV28,TRBJ2-1,TGTGCCAGCAGAGGACTAGCGTTCTACAATGAGCAGTTCTTC,CASRGLAFYNEQFF
TRBD2,few,TRBV29-1,TRBJ2-1,TGCAGCGTTGCTAGCGGGAGGAGGTCCTACAATGAGCAGTTCTTC,CSVASGRRSYNEQFF
NA,NA,TRBV5-1,TRBJ2-6,TGCGCCAGCAGCTTGGGAGGGCAAGGGGCCAACGTCCTGACTTTC,CASSLGGQGANVLTF
TRBD2,NA,TRBV5-1,TRBJ2-1,TGCGCCAGCAGCTTAGCGGGAGGGCCTAACAATGAGCAGTTCTTC,CASSLAGGPNNEQFF